The 29 T cell receptor beta chains reported below all come from one sample, sequenced in a study of cytomegalovirus exposure and HLA in healthy donors. Repertoires were generated with immunoSEQ multiplex PCR, while TCRdb's copy carries only in-frame clones and drops some. The sample contains fewer than 200,000 clones, just under 90% of which appear only once. The sequenced sample consisted of PBMCs. These receptors were obtained from a woman aged 30 to 39 in good health and CMV-seronegative.

The chain couples TRBV7-9 to TRBJ2-7; TRBD1 matches at 7 bases. In germline, CDR1 is SEHNR, CDR2 FQNEAQ (reference sequence). V gave up 6 bases and J gave up 3 bases; unmatched junction bases: 2. The CDR3 is 12 residues long. CDR3: CASRGQSYEQYF. In DNA, the CDR3 is TGTGCCAGCAGGGGACAGAGCTACGAGCAGTACTTC.

The rearrangement links TRBV5-1 to TRBJ1-1; a possible D gene is TRBD1 (5 bases). The ends were cut back, 0 bases at V and 2 bases at J, with 11 bases in the middle. The CDR3 covers 15 residues. Germline V gives CDR1 SGHRS, CDR2 YFSETQ. Written as DNA, the CDR3 is TGCGCCAGCAGCTTGGCCCAGGGTGTAAACACTGAAGCTTTCTTT. Its protein product is CASSLAQGVNTEAFF.

This clone was observed a few times. The rearrangement uses TRBV10-2 and TRBJ2-7; a possible D gene is TRBD2 (6 bases). Trimming took off 3 bases at V and 3 bases at J, with 12 bases between the two ends. The CDR3 totals 14 residues. CDR1 is WSHSY and CDR2 is SAAADI in the germline V gene. In nucleotides, the CDR3 is TGCGCCAGCAGTGAAATCTCCGGGAGCTACGAGCAGTACTTC. As protein: CASSEISGSYEQYF.

This rearrangement joins TRBV4-3 to TRBJ2-7; D remains unclear. CDR1 and CDR2 from the germline V gene are LGHNA and YSLEER. Trimming shortened V by 0 bases and J by 0 bases, and 9 bases separated the two germline ends. CDR3 size: 15 residues. The chain's CDR3 is CASSQELESSYEQYF. As DNA, the CDR3 is TGCGCCAGCAGCCAAGAACTGGAGAGCTCCTACGAGCAGTACTTC.

V and J are TRBV6-4 and TRBJ2-1; 12 bases match TRBD2. Trimming cost V 5 bases and J 4 bases; bases outside gene matches: 3. The CDR3 totals 15 residues. Per germline, CDR1 MRHNA and CDR2 SNTAGT. This CDR3 reads CASSRTSGEYNEQFF. The CDR3 DNA sequence: TGTGCCAGCAGTCGGACTAGCGGGGAGTACAATGAGCAGTTCTTC.

This clone was seen more than once but under ten times. The chain recombines TRBV29-1 with TRBJ1-2; no definite D call. The V end was cut by 2 bases, the J end by 8 bases, with 12 bases between. The CDR3 spans 12 residues. CDR1 and CDR2 from the germline V gene are SQVTM and ANQGSEA. The DNA of the CDR3 is TGCAGCGTTGAAACGACGGGGAGAGGCTACACCTTC. Translation: CSVETTGRGYTF.

The CDR3 reads CASSRGQGGGQPQHF. CDR3 bases: TGTGCCAGCAGCCGAGGACAGGGGGGGGGTCAGCCCCAGCATTTT. This sequence joins TRBV6-5 and TRBJ1-5, with TRBD1 identical over 10 bases. After removal of 6 bases from V and 6 bases from J, the junction contained 8 bases not matched to a gene. This CDR3 spans 15 amino acids. Per germline, CDR1 MNHEY and CDR2 SVGAGI.

The rearrangement joins TRBV13 to TRBJ2-1; TRBD1 matches 9 bases. CDR1 is PRHDT, CDR2 FYEKMQ, per germline (reference sequence). CDR3 length: 17 residues. Trimming took 0 bases from V and 8 from J; bases not matched to a gene: 11. Here the CDR3 DNA reads TGTGCCAGCAGCTTAGGTATCTGGGACAGGGTCCGTCATGAGCAGTTCTTC. Protein sequence: CASSLGIWDRVRHEQFF. The variable domain in full, completed from reference TRBV13 and TRBJ2-1, reads AAGVIQSPRHLIKEKRETATLKCYPIPRHDTVYWYQQGPGQDPQFLISFYEKMQSDKGSIPDRFSAQQFSDYHSELNMSSLELGDSALYFCASSLGIWDRVRHEQFFGPGTRLTVL.

The J gene is TRBJ2-7, the V gene TRBV4-1, with 11 bases matching TRBD2. The V and J ends lost 4 bases and 0 bases, in that order; junction bases with no gene match: 2. The germline V gene encodes CDR1 MGHRA and CDR2 YSYEKL. This CDR3 comprises 15 residues. The DNA of the CDR3 is TGCGCCAGCAGCCCGACTAGCGGGGACTCCTACGAGCAGTACTTC. Its translation is CASSPTSGDSYEQYF.

J is TRBJ2-7 and V is TRBV7-8; D unclear. The CDR3 contains 15 residues. From germline, CDR1 is SGHVS and CDR2 FQNEAQ. The V end lost 6 bases, the J end lost 3 bases, and 18 bases lay between the germline ends. CDR3 residues: CASRPQPSTDYEQYF. The CDR3 DNA sequence: TGTGCCAGCAGGCCGCAACCCTCGACTGACTACGAGCAGTACTTC.

V and J are TRBV5-6 and TRBJ2-7, with TRBD1 matching 9 bases. This CDR3 contains 14 residues. V lost 4 bases and J lost 5; bases outside the gene matches: 7. The germline gives CDR1 SGHDT, CDR2 YYEEEE. Written as DNA, the CDR3 is TGTGCCAGCAGCCTCGGGACAGGGAGCCACGAGCAGTACTTC. This encodes CASSLGTGSHEQYF. Full variable domain (outside the CDR3, taken from reference TRBV5-6 and TRBJ2-7): DAGVTQSPTHLIKTRGQQVTLRCSPKSGHDTVSWYQQALGQGPQFIFQYYEEEERQRGNFPDRFSGHQFPNYSSELNVNALLLGDSALYLCASSLGTGSHEQYFGPGTRLTVT.

The chain employs TRBV6-1 and TRBJ2-1; perhaps TRBD2 as D (6 bases). The CDR3 runs 15 residues. Germline V gene sequence: CDR1 MNHNS, CDR2 SASEGT. With 5 bases removed from V and 0 bases from J, the gap between germline ends came to 11 bases. The CDR3 DNA follows: TGTGCCAGCAGTATTGGGACTGCCTCCTACAATGAGCAGTTCTTC. Amino acids: CASSIGTASYNEQFF.

The gene calls are TRBV6-6 and TRBJ1-6; TRBD1 might be the D (5 bases). Germline assignment: CDR1 MNHNY and CDR2 SVGAGI (reference sequence). The CDR3 contains 16 residues. V was clipped by 0 bases and J by 8 bases, with 14 bases between them. CDR3 sequence reads: CASSYSRGFVDSPLHF. CDR3 nucleotides: TGTGCCAGCAGTTACTCGCGGGGGTTCGTTGATTCACCCCTCCACTTT.

In this sample, this clone turned up once. CDR3 protein: CAISPKGPAGDQPQHF. CDR3 DNA: TGTGCCATCAGCCCTAAGGGGCCCGCGGGGGATCAGCCCCAGCATTTT. J is TRBJ1-5 and V is TRBV10-3; tentative D call: TRBD1 (5 bases). CDR3 length: 16 amino acids. Germline CDR1 ENHRY, CDR2 SYGVKD. The ends were cut back, 6 bases at V and 5 bases at J, with 20 bases in the middle.

V usage is TRBV10-3 and J usage is TRBJ2-3, with 12 bases lining up with TRBD2. The germline V gene has CDR1 ENHRY and CDR2 SYGVKD. This CDR3 spans 16 amino acids. V lost 5 bases, J lost 4 bases, and 7 bases stayed unmatched. The CDR3 is CAISFSSGGAADTQYF. The CDR3 DNA is TGTGCCATCAGTTTTTCTAGCGGGGGGGCCGCAGATACGCAGTATTTT.

This chain joins TRBV27 and TRBJ2-1; a weak D match, TRBD1 (6 bases). The CDR3 covers 13 residues. Germline CDR1 reads MNHEY; CDR2 reads SMNVEV (reference sequence). V lost 5 bases to trimming and J lost 7 bases, with 12 bases between them. As DNA, the CDR3 is TGTGCCAGCAGTCCGAACAGGGAGAATGAGCAGTTCTTC. Translation: CASSPNRENEQFF.

The chain is built from TRBV4-3 and TRBJ1-2; tentative D call: TRBD1 (5 bases). Between the trimmed V and J ends, which lost 0 bases and 4 bases, there was a span of 12 bases. Germline loops: CDR1 LGHNA, CDR2 YSLEER. The CDR3 is 15 residues long. The CDR3 sequence is CASSQEGRGRYGYTF. In nucleotides, the CDR3 is TGCGCCAGCAGCCAAGAGGGGCGGGGACGCTATGGCTACACCTTC.

The chain combines TRBV6-5 with TRBJ2-7, with 9 bases identical to TRBD2. The CDR3 length is 14 residues. J lost 3 bases, V lost 5 bases, and 5 bases had no gene match. Germline values: CDR1 MNHEY, CDR2 SVGAGI. The DNA of the CDR3 is TGTGCCAGCAGTAGGGGACTAGCTGTCTACGAGCAGTACTTC. Amino acids: CASSRGLAVYEQYF.

The V and J genes are TRBV10-3 and TRBJ1-3; D gene ambiguous. Trimming took off 2 bases at V and 7 bases at J, with 9 bases between the two ends. The CDR3 sequence is 13 residues long. Germline lookup yields CDR1 ENHRY and CDR2 SYGVKD. DNA for the CDR3: TGTGCCATCAGTGAGCAACAGCCGAACACCATATATTTT. Encoded protein: CAISEQQPNTIYF.

The chain couples TRBV25-1 to TRBJ1-4, with 9 positions matching TRBD1. There are 15 residues in the CDR3. Per the germline V gene, CDR1 is MGHDK and CDR2 is SYGVNS. J lost 7 bases, V lost 5 bases, and 8 bases had no gene match. The CDR3 is CASSPRDRASEKLFF. The CDR3 DNA is TGTGCCAGCAGTCCCCGGGACAGGGCCAGTGAAAAACTGTTTTTT.

This chain links TRBV10-3 with TRBJ1-6; 8 nucleotides agree with TRBD1. The CDR3 covers 15 residues. CDR1 is ENHRY, CDR2 SYGVKD, per germline. V was pared by 11 bases and J by 6 bases, with 12 bases of the junction left unmatched. The CDR3 loop is CAVASGTGANSPLHF. In DNA form, the CDR3 reads TGTGCCGTCGCCTCCGGGACAGGAGCTAATTCACCCCTCCACTTT.

The chain links TRBV4-3 to TRBJ2-2, with TRBD1 matching over 10 bases. Trimming at V came to 2 bases and at J to 3 bases, leaving 3 bases not matched to a gene. This CDR3 comprises 16 residues. The germline V gene has CDR1 LGHNA and CDR2 YSLEER. CDR3 region: CASSQRQGADTGELFF. The CDR3 DNA is TGCGCCAGCAGCCAACGACAGGGGGCGGACACCGGGGAGCTGTTTTTT.

The rearrangement uses TRBV6-5 and TRBJ2-7; no definite D call. This CDR3 has 14 residues. Trimming cost V 2 bases and J 6 bases, with 14 bases left between them. The germline CDR1 and CDR2 sequences are MNHEY and SVGAGI. CDR3: CASSYELASTEQYF. In DNA, the CDR3 is TGTGCCAGCAGTTACGAACTCGCCTCCACCGAGCAGTACTTC.

This chain uses TRBV6-6 with TRBJ1-1, with a possible D match to TRBD1 (6 bases). This CDR3 comprises 14 residues. The ends were cut back, 0 bases at V and 1 base at J, with 6 bases in the middle. In germline, CDR1 is MNHNY, CDR2 SVGAGI (reference sequence). The CDR3 loop is CASSYSTGNTEAFF. In DNA, the CDR3 is TGTGCCAGCAGTTACTCGACAGGGAACACTGAAGCTTTCTTT.

The J gene is TRBJ2-7, the V gene TRBV11-2; 7 bases are shared with TRBD1. The CDR3 has 14 residues. Germline values: CDR1 SGHAT, CDR2 FQNNGV. J gave up 5 bases and V 0 bases, and 4 bases lay outside the gene matches. The CDR3 loop is CASSLDRGINEQYF. For the CDR3, the DNA is TGTGCCAGCAGCTTAGACAGGGGGATCAACGAGCAGTACTTC.

In its sample, this clone was seen many times. The chain joins TRBV2 to TRBJ2-7; 7 bases map to TRBD1. Trimming cost V 9 bases and J 1 base; bases outside gene matches: 3. CDR1 SNHLY and CDR2 FYNNEI come from the germline V gene. The CDR3 loop spans 12 amino acids. DNA of the CDR3: TGTGCCAGTGGGACAGATTCCTACGAGCAGTACTTC. Amino acids: CASGTDSYEQYF.

The CDR3 bases are TGTGCCAGCAGTGTCACATCCTATAATTCACCCCTCCACTTT. Residues: CASSVTSYNSPLHF. V and J are TRBV5-8 and TRBJ1-6; no firm D call. The V and J ends lost 5 bases and 1 base respectively, with 7 bases between them. The germline CDR1 and CDR2 sequences are SGHTS and YDEGEE. There are 14 residues in the CDR3.

The chain couples TRBV5-6 to TRBJ2-1; 10 bases map to TRBD1. The CDR3 loop spans 16 amino acids. V gave up 0 bases and J gave up 5 bases; unmatched junction bases: 5. Germline lookup yields CDR1 SGHDT and CDR2 YYEEEE. The CDR3 loop reads CASSLVGTGVNNEQFF. The CDR3, as DNA: TGTGCCAGCAGCTTGGTAGGGACAGGGGTCAACAATGAGCAGTTCTTC.

This clone has just one count. The rearrangement links TRBV7-9 to TRBJ1-1; possible D gene TRBD1, 6 bases. Germline CDR1 reads SEHNR; CDR2 reads FQNEAQ (reference sequence). The V gene lost 0 bases and the J gene lost 9 bases, with 11 bases spanning the gap. CDR3 length: 13 residues. The CDR3 DNA follows: TGTGCCAGCAGCTTAGCGTTACAGGGCAAAGCTTTCTTT. Translated, it gives CASSLALQGKAFF.